This entry concerns a single T cell receptor beta chain. The CDR3 is 13 amino acids. V was cut by 3 bases and J by 0 bases, with 8 bases left in between. The germline V gene encodes CDR1 DFQATT and CDR2 SNEGSKA (reference sequence). Authors' analysis steps: Researchers report that nucleated cell counts were estimated from reference gene primer amplification. Sequenced by immunoSEQ multiplex PCR; TCRdb stores in-frame clones only, minus some. The V and J calls and clone size were taken over from that table, and D and trimming were inferred from the DNA. The sample carries some 30,000 clones, about 90% recorded once. This sample is drawn from a study of blood T cell repertoires in COVID-19. The overall study: Samples of COVID-19 (acute and convalescent) were obtained from the United States, Italy and Spain. The cDNA or gDNA used as material had been derived from T cells, B-cell-depleted T cells, or PBMCs.

The rearrangement joins TRBV20-1 to TRBJ1-1, with D possibly being TRBD1 (5 bases). This sequence was found in a human donor in a cohort sampled during active COVID-19. The sequenced sample was peripheral blood. The CDR3 coding sequence is TGCAGTGCTAGTAGGGGCCTGAACACTGAAGCTTTCTTT. Amino acids: CSASRGLNTEAFF.